This paragraph covers one T cell receptor beta chain sequence. The antigen remains unidentified. Germline V CDR1 and CDR2: DFQATT, SNEGSKA (reference sequence). The CDR3 covers 14 residues. Trimming stripped 1 base from V and 2 bases from J, with 9 bases between. This entry is derived from a study of T-cell memory formation after mild COVID-19. Study-wide results and caveats: Cross-reactive memory seemingly joined, as some responding clones were found in pre-infection memory.

Sample barcodes and UMIs were carried by the TCR alpha and TCR beta cDNA libraries that 5'RACE generated with constant-segment primers. TCRdb fed the 5' RACE reads into MiXCR, producing one record per CDR3 protein. The repertoire holds around 340,000 distinct CDR3 sequences, 10% to 15% seen once, with roughly a fifth in the top ten. This sequence was found in a man between 18 and 35 years old who had mild COVID-19 (a few samples of this study predate the infection). Cell type and time point are not known. This rearrangement joins TRBV20-1 to TRBJ1-5; possibly TRBD1 for D (5 bases). Sequenced: PBMCs or a T cell subset sorted from them (not recorded which). This CDR3 reads CSARGDAGNQPQHF. CDR3 nucleotides: TGCAGTGCTAGAGGGGACGCAGGCAATCAGCCCCAGCATTTT.